This T cell receptor beta chain was identified during a study of identical twins. TCRdb re-derived calls from the 5' RACE reads in MiXCR, one entry per CDR3 protein. The repertoire includes hundreds of thousands of distinct CDR3 sequences, approximately 18% of them detected once, and around 14% sits in the top ten. With 4 bases removed from V and 0 bases from J, the gap between germline ends came to 12 bases. The CDR3 is made up of 16 amino acids. Per germline, CDR1 KGHDR and CDR2 SFDVKD. The data also belong to a second study, concerning T cells expressing NK-cell markers.

The V gene is TRBV24-1, the J gene TRBJ2-1; D might be TRBD2 (6 bases). Sequencing input: PBMCs. The sequence was collected from a woman aged 18-29 years in good health. The CDR3: CATSDPRGSSYNEQFF. The DNA of the CDR3 is TGTGCCACCAGTGACCCGCGGGGAAGCTCCTACAATGAGCAGTTCTTC.